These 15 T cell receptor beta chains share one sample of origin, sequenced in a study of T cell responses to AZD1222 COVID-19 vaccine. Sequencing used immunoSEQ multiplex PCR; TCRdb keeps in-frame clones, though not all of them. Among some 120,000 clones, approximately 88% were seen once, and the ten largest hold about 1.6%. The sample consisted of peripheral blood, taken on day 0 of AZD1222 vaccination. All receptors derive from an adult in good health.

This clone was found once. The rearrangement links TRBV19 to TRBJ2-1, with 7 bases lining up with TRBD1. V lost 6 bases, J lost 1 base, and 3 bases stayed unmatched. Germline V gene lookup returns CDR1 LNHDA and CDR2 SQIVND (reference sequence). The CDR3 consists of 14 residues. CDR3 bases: TGTGCCAGTAGAGGGACAGTGTCCTACAATGAGCAGTTCTTC. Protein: CASRGTVSYNEQFF.

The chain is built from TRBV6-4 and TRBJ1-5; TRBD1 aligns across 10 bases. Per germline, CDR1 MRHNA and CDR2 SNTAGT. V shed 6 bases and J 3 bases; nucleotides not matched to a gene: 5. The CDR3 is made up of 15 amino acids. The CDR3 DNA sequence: TGTGCCAGCAGCCCGGGACAGGGGCCCAATCAGCCCCAGCATTTT. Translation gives CASSPGQGPNQPQHF.

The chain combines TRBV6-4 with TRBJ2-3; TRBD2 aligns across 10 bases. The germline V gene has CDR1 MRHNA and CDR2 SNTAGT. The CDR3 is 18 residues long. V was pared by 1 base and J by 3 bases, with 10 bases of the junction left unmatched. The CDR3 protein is CASSDWYRSGRATDTQYF. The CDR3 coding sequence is TGTGCCAGCAGTGACTGGTATCGGAGCGGGAGGGCGACAGATACGCAGTATTTT.

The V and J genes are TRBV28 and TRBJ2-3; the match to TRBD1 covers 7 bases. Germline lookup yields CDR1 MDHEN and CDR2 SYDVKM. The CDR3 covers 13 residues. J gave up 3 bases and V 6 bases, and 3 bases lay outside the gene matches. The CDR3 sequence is CASRTDRTDTQYF. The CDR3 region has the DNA TGTGCCAGCAGAACGGACAGGACAGATACGCAGTATTTT. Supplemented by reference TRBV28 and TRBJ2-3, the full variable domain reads DVKVTQSSRYLVKRTGEKVFLECVQDMDHENMFWYRQDPGLGLRLIYFSYDVKMKEKGDIPEGYSVSREKKERFSLILESASTNQTSMYLCASRTDRTDTQYFGPGTRLTVL.

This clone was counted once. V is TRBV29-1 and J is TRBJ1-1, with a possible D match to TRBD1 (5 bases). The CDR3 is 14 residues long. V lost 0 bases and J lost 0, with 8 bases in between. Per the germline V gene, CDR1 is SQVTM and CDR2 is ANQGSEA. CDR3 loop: CSVEERTMNTEAFF. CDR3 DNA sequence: TGCAGCGTTGAAGAGAGGACAATGAACACTGAAGCTTTCTTT.

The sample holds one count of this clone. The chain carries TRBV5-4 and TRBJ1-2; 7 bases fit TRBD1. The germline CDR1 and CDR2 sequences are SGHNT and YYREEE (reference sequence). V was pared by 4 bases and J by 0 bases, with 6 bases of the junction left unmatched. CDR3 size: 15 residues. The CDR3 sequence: CASSPSGTANYGYTF. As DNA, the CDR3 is TGTGCCAGCAGCCCCTCCGGGACAGCTAACTATGGCTACACCTTC.

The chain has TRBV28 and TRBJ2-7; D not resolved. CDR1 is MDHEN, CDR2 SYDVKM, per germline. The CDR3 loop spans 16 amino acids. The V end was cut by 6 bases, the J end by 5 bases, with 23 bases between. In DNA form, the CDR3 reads TGTGCCAGCAGCTACCCCCGACCCCTTAAGGTCCACGAGCAGTACTTC. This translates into CASSYPRPLKVHEQYF.

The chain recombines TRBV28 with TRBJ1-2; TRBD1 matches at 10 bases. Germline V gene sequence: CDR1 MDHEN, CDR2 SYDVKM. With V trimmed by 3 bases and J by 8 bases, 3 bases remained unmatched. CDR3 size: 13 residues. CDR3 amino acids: CASSFTTGGGYTF. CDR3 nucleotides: TGTGCCAGCAGTTTCACGACAGGGGGCGGCTACACCTTC.

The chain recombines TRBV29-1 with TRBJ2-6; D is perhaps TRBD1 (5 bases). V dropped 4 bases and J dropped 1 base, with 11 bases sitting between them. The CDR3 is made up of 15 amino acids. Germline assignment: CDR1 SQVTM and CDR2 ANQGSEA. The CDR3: CSVGVGQSGANVLTF. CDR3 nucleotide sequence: TGCAGCGTTGGGGTGGGGCAATCTGGGGCCAACGTCCTGACTTTC.

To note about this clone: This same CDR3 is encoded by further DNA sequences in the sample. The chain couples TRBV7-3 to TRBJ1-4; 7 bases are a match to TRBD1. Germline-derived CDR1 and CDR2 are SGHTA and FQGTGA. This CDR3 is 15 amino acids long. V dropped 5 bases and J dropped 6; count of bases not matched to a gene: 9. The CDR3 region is CASSPTGAQDEKLFF. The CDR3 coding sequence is TGTGCCAGCAGCCCAACAGGGGCCCAGGATGAAAAACTGTTTTTT.

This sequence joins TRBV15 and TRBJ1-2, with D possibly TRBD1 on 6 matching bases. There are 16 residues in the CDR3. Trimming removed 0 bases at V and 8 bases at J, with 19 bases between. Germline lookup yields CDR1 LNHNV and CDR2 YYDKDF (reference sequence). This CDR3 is CATSRDLVAGAGGYTF. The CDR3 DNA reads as TGTGCCACCAGCAGAGATTTGGTGGCAGGGGCGGGAGGCTACACCTTC.

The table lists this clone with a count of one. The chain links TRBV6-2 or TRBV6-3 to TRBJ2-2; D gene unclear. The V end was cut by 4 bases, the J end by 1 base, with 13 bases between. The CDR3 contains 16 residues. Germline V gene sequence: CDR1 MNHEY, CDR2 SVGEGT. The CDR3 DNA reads TGTGCCAGCAGTTCCCGGACGAGTTTGAACACCGGGGAGCTGTTTTTT. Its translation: CASSSRTSLNTGELFF.

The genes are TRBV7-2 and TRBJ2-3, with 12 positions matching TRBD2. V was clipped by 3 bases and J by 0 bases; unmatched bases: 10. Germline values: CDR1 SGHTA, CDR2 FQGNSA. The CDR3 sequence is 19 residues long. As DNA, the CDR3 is TGTGCCAGCAGCTTGGTGGGGCTAGCGGGAGGGACTAGCACAGATACGCAGTATTTT. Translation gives CASSLVGLAGGTSTDTQYF.

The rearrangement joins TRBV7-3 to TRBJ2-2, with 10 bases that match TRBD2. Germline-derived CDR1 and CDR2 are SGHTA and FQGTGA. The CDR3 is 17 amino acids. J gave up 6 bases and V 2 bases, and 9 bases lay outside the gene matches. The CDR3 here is CASSLWGASGRAGELFF. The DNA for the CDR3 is TGTGCCAGCAGCTTATGGGGGGCTAGCGGGAGAGCCGGGGAGCTGTTTTTT.

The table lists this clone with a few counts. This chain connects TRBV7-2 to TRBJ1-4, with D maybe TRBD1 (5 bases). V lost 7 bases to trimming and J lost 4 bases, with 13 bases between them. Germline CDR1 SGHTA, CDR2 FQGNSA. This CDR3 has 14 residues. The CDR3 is CASTLLRGNEKLFF. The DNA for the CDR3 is TGTGCCAGCACCCTATTAAGGGGTAATGAAAAACTGTTTTTT.